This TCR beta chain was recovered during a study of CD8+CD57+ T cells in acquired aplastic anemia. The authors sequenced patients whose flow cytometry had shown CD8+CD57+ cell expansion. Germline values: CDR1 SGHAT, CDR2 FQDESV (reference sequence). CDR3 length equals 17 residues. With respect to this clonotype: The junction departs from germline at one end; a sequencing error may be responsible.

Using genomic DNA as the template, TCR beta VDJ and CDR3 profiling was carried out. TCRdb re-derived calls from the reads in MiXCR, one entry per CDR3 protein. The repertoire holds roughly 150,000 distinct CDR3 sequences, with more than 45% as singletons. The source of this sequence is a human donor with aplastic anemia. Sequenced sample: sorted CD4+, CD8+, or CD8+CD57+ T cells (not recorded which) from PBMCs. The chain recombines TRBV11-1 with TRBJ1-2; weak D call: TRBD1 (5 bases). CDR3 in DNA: TGCGCCAGCAGCTTAGGCGGGACCGCGGCCTACAACTATGGCTACACCTTC. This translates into CASSLGGTAAYNYGYTF.